This T cell receptor (beta chain) was captured by sequencing in a study of blood T cells in healthy people across ages. Study-wide findings and caveats: Naive T cell percentage strongly correlated with TCR beta diversity. Naive CD4+ cell counts and diversity both ran higher in long-lived than in aged donors.

Caucasian individuals from Russia who were healthy and aged 6 to 90 acted as donors. V dropped 0 bases and J dropped 0 bases, with 16 bases sitting between them. Germline V lookup: CDR1 DFQATT, CDR2 SNEGSKA (reference sequence). The CDR3 is made up of 17 amino acids. Comments on this clonotype: Its antigen is undetermined.

A sample-barcoded 5' primer and a J-beta primer mix were used in a second PCR of roughly 7 to 12 cycles. TCRdb itself ran the 5' RACE reads through MiXCR, one entry per CDR3 protein. Here the sample spans some 760,000 distinct CDR3 sequences, 20% to 30% being singletons. The same sample was also studied in work on T cells of mothers and their children. That report notes: cDNA was synthesized from all extracted RNA at around 1.6 ug per reaction.

The source material was blood. The origin of this receptor is a boy aged 5 to 17 in good health. The chain combines TRBV20-1 with TRBJ2-3; possibly TRBD1 or TRBD2 for D (6 bases each). CDR3 sequence: CSARDPRGAGSTDTQYF. In nucleotides, the CDR3 is TGCAGTGCTAGAGATCCGAGGGGGGCGGGTAGCACAGATACGCAGTATTTT.